This record covers a single T cell receptor (beta chain). Its target is unknown. Only in-frame clones appear in the TCRdb table, and some are missing; sequencing was by immunoSEQ multiplex PCR. The sample holds just over 2,000,000 clones; over 85% are singletons and the top ten take 0.1% to 0.15%. The data were taken from a study of shared clonotypes between healthy human individuals. Across the study: Used for every donor were three CD4 naive, three CD4 memory, two CD8 naive and one CD8 memory plate. Points from the study as a whole: Blood alone was sampled, and tissue repertoires likely differ.

Germline loops: CDR1 GTSNPN, CDR2 SVGIG (reference sequence). With 0 bases removed from V and 7 bases from J, the gap between germline ends came to 19 bases. The CDR3 consists of 17 residues. This TCR derives from a man aged 18 to 29 in good health. What was sequenced was naive CD4+ T cells sorted from blood. The subset is: CD45RA+ positively selected. This sequence joins TRBV30 and TRBJ1-6, with TRBD1 as a possible D gene (6 bases). The CDR3 reads CAWSVVGGETRNSPLHF. CDR3 in DNA: TGTGCCTGGAGTGTAGTGGGGGGCGAGACACGAAATTCACCCCTCCACTTT. The entire variable domain, with the rest obtained from reference TRBV30 and TRBJ1-6, is as follows: SQTIHQWPATLVQPVGSPLSLECTVEGTSNPNLYWYRQAAGRGLQLLFYSVGIGQISSEVPQNLSASRPQDRQFILSSKKLLLSDSGFYLCAWSVVGGETRNSPLHFGNGTRLTVT.